The present entry profiles one TCR beta chain with its context. The antigen remains undetermined. These data are taken from a study of shared clonotypes between healthy human individuals. CDR3 size: 16 residues. Germline V gene lookup returns CDR1 SGHRS and CDR2 YFSETQ. With 4 bases removed from V and 7 bases from J, the gap between germline ends came to 21 bases. Deep-level assay runs were performed. The method was immunoSEQ multiplex PCR; TCRdb's version includes in-frame clones alone and lacks a portion of them. The profile shows 450,000 to 500,000 clones, almost 80% of them singletons. General observations from the study: Among donors, sharing of clonotypes was expected to be affected by sequencing depth.

What was sequenced was PBMCs. The source of this sequence is a woman in her thirties or forties in good health. Some clones in this sample may be carry-over from other donors' samples. The V gene is TRBV5-1, the J gene TRBJ2-1; TRBD1 is a possible D gene (5 bases). The CDR3 is CASSPQLRTNRNEQFF. The CDR3 bases are TGCGCCAGCAGCCCCCAACTCAGGACAAACAGGAATGAGCAGTTCTTC.